At least ten counts were recorded for the clone carrying this TCR beta chain. Antigen unknown. The sample originates from a study of blood T cells in healthy people across ages. Overall study context: About one barcoded beta molecule per two T cells came from capture by template switching.

Each sample had at least 7 million PBMCs isolated. This CDR3 is 14 amino acids long. Germline CDR1 reads MNHEY; CDR2 reads SVGAGI. After removal of 5 bases from V and 6 bases from J, the junction contained 6 bases not matched to a gene. Study results and caveats: Comparison with aged donors showed that long-lived donors had more naive CD4+ cells and higher diversity.

Together with a sample-barcoded 5' primer, a J-beta primer mix was included in a second PCR lasting about 7 to 11 cycles. TCRdb redid the calling of the 5' RACE reads with MiXCR, one entry per CDR3 protein. The top ten clones hold 6.5% to 8.5% of a sample with 1.5 million to 2 million distinct CDR3 sequences, 25% to 30% of them seen once. This receptor was taken from a woman between 25 and 40 years old in good health. V and J are TRBV6-5 and TRBJ2-2, with 7 bases lining up with TRBD1. The sequenced material came from blood. The DNA of the CDR3 is TGTGCCAGCAGTCCTGTGGGACAGTCCGGGGAGCTGTTTTTT. This codes for CASSPVGQSGELFF.